This is a list of T cell receptor beta chains from one sample in a study of blood T cell repertoires in COVID-19. Some clones are missing from TCRdb's copy, which holds only in-frame ones; the method was immunoSEQ multiplex PCR. The sample contains some 120,000 clones, about 84% of which appear only once. Sequenced: peripheral blood. All receptors derive from a human donor in a cohort sampled during active COVID-19. Both conserved end residues are part of each CDR3.

V | CDR3
TRBV5-6 | CASSLFWRVTGNTIYF
TRBV9 | CASDEAGESGELFF
TRBV19 | CASSIPALAGELNEQFF
TRBV6-1 | CASSYLRGTYEQYF
TRBV7-8 | CASSLQTSGVGGYTF
TRBV18 | CASSAISFQGATNEKLFF
TRBV5-1 | CASSLGVTSGRFEQFF
TRBV19 | CATRVGETQYF
TRBV3-1/TRBV3-2 | CASSQDYGTEAFF
TRBV5-8 | CASRTRGRQPQHF
TRBV9 | CASSVGLAAYTDTQYF
TRBV14 | CASSQGLAGAKVEQFF
TRBV18 | CASSGGGNQPQHF
TRBV19 | CASSKGPEDRFVNTGELFF
TRBV27 | CASSIRTSGRGTYEQYF
TRBV7-9 | CASSPKNQGDEKLFF
TRBV7-7 | CASSLIPRLAGGMETQYF
TRBV7-6 | CASSFGLKNEQFF
TRBV13 | CASSAHRGIGTDTQYF
TRBV5-4 | CASSSPGTEYTGELFF
TRBV7-2 | CASSLVSTGTDTQYF
TRBV9 | CASSPSGTSTDTQYF
TRBV9 | CASSRTGSNEQFF
TRBV14 | CASSQDFGGQEQYF
TRBV18 | CASSRDRVNSPLHF
TRBV7-8 | CASSLRGGQGNQPQHF
TRBV12-3/TRBV12-4 | CASSRGYEQYF
TRBV6-2/TRBV6-3 | CASSYPPGRNEKLFF
TRBV28 | CATRDTAYNEQFF
TRBV6-5 | CASNRDRLGEQYF
TRBV5-1 | CASSLGQGGSEETQYF
TRBV3-1/TRBV3-2 | CASSQVRGGLADSNEQFF
TRBV5-1 | CASSLAPGQGGSGELFF
TRBV19 | CASSIVGTGFWAEAFF
TRBV27 | CASSPRGFGNTEAFF
TRBV6-5 | CASSYTGQGSEQYF
TRBV4-1 | CASSQAQGRTYEQYF
TRBV7-8 | CASSSKISGGPYEQYF
TRBV7-6 | CASSLANMLAGAYNEQFF
TRBV7-7 | CASSLEGGGEQYF
TRBV27 | CASSLPRHSPTSVGSTDTQYF
TRBV10-3 | CAIGGVYEQYF
TRBV4-1 | CASSQDGQGGGYTF
TRBV6-5 | CASSIDASGAETQYF
TRBV19 | CASSIFGSSTDTQYF
TRBV3-1/TRBV3-2 | CASSQERSAPGYF
TRBV7-2 | CASSLALAGSNEQFF
TRBV7-2 | CASSLNLAGGPYEQYF
TRBV6-5 | CASSYSDTAYEQYF
TRBV7-9 | CASSTGTGEQYF